These 28 T cell receptor beta chains originate from one sample sequenced in a study of blood T cells in healthy people across ages. Sample-barcoded 5' priming and a J-beta primer mix drove a second PCR of about 6 to 12 cycles. Each CDR3 protein gets one entry after TCRdb re-called the 5' RACE reads with MiXCR. The repertoire consists of roughly 800,000 distinct CDR3 sequences, with around 36% occurring once and the leading ten covering 10% to 15%. Input material: blood. The receptors originated from a man in his late teens or twenties in good health.

J is TRBJ1-5 and V is TRBV4-3; the D is unclear. From germline, CDR1 is LGHNA and CDR2 YSLEER. The CDR3 totals 15 residues. Trimming left V 2 bases short and J 0 bases short, with 8 bases between. The CDR3 DNA reads TGCGCCAGCAGCCAAACAGAGGATAGCAATCAGCCCCAGCATTTT. Residues: CASSQTEDSNQPQHF.

The chain recombines TRBV7-2 with TRBJ2-3, with 7 bases aligning to TRBD1. V trimming: 4 bases; J trimming: 1 base; junction bases outside the gene matches: 5. Germline V gives CDR1 SGHTA, CDR2 FQGNSA. The CDR3 is made up of 15 amino acids. The CDR3 DNA reads as TGTGCCAGCAGCTCAAACGGACAGGGCACAGATACGCAGTATTTT. Protein product: CASSSNGQGTDTQYF.

For this clonotype: At one end, the junction sequence differs from germline, possibly due to a read error. The CDR3 nucleotides read TGTGCCACCACAATGGGAAGAGGGAATCAGTCCCAGCATTTT. It is translated as CATTMGRGNQSQHF. The chain recombines TRBV2 with TRBJ1-5; D remains ambiguous. The CDR3 extends over 14 amino acids. Germline lookup yields CDR1 SNHLY and CDR2 FYNNEI. Supplemented by reference TRBV2 and TRBJ1-5, the full variable domain reads EPEVTQTPSHQVTQMGQEVILRCVPISNHLYFYWYRQILGQKVEFLVSFYNNEISEKSEIFDDQFSVERPDGSNFTLKIRSTKLEDSAMYFCATTMGRGNQSQHFGDGTRLSIL.

This rearrangement joins TRBV12-3 or TRBV12-4 to TRBJ1-1; D is possibly TRBD1 (5 bases). V was trimmed by 4 bases and J by 11 bases, leaving 20 bases between them. This CDR3 has 14 residues. The CDR3 coding sequence is TGTGCCAGCAGTTCCCGGGGCCCTTTCTGGAAGGCTTTCTTT. Its translation: CASSSRGPFWKAFF.

The chain is built from TRBV12-3 or TRBV12-4 and TRBJ2-5; D ambiguous. V was pared by 11 bases and J by 5 bases, with 15 bases between. CDR3 length: 12 amino acids. The DNA of the CDR3 is TGTGCCGGCATTTTTAGGGATGAGACCCAGTACTTC. Encoded protein: CAGIFRDETQYF.

This clonotype was counted only a few times. As DNA, the CDR3 is TGTGCCAGCAGCTTAGAGCCATCTGATGAGCAGTACTTC. Translated, it gives CASSLEPSDEQYF. The genes are TRBV7-2 and TRBJ2-7; unclear D gene. The germline V gene has CDR1 SGHTA and CDR2 FQGNSA. The CDR3 is 13 residues long. V was shortened by 1 base and J by 7 bases, with 11 bases between the two germline ends.

V usage is TRBV29-1 and J usage is TRBJ1-5; 7 bases line up with TRBD1. Per germline, CDR1 SQVTM and CDR2 ANQGSEA. V shed 1 base and J 6 bases; nucleotides not matched to a gene: 6. The CDR3 is 14 amino acids. CDR3 DNA sequence: TGCAGCGTTGAAGCTGGGGACAGTGGTCAGCCCCAGCATTTT. This codes for CSVEAGDSGQPQHF.

This clonotype was counted only a few times. The V and J genes are TRBV28 and TRBJ2-3, with 15 bases lining up with TRBD2. The CDR3 is 20 residues long. V shed 4 bases, J shed 2 bases, and the junction held 13 bases outside the gene matches. The germline V gene has CDR1 MDHEN and CDR2 SYDVKM. The CDR3 reads CASSSGGEGTSGGSTDTQYF. In DNA form, the CDR3 reads TGTGCCAGCAGTTCAGGCGGGGAGGGGACTAGCGGGGGGTCCACAGATACGCAGTATTTT.

The J gene is TRBJ2-7, the V gene TRBV11-2; 8 bases fit TRBD2. The germline V gene has CDR1 SGHAT and CDR2 FQNNGV. J gave up 7 bases and V 5 bases, and 13 bases lay outside the gene matches. The CDR3 spans 15 residues. CDR3 sequence (DNA): TGTGCCAGCAGCCCCCGGGTGGCGGGGGGTAATGAGCAGTACTTC. It yields the protein CASSPRVAGGNEQYF.

This clonotype was observed a handful of times. V and J are TRBV10-3 and TRBJ1-2; TRBD1 matches 10 bases. Germline V gives CDR1 ENHRY, CDR2 SYGVKD. The CDR3 totals 14 residues. V lost 8 bases to trimming and J lost 4 bases; unmatched junction nucleotides: 7. For the CDR3, the DNA is TGTGCCATCGGGGAGACAGGGGGCGTCTATGGCTACACCTTC. Protein: CAIGETGGVYGYTF.

This clonotype was detected once. J is TRBJ1-2 and V is TRBV6-2 or TRBV6-3; 7 positions agree with TRBD1. The CDR3 is 14 amino acids. Germline lookup yields CDR1 MNHEY and CDR2 SVGEGT. Trimming cost V 6 bases and J 8 bases; bases outside gene matches: 12. CDR3 nucleotides: TGTGCCAGCAGGCAAATAGACAGGGACCGGGGCTACACCTTC. Protein: CASRQIDRDRGYTF.

This clonotype was observed a few times. CDR3 sequence reads: CASGLPSTDTQYF. The CDR3 nucleotides are TGTGCCAGCGGACTCCCGAGCACAGATACGCAGTATTTT. V and J are TRBV5-5 and TRBJ2-3; possibly TRBD2 for D (5 bases). The CDR3 has 13 amino acids. The germline V gene encodes CDR1 SGHKS and CDR2 YYEKEE (reference sequence). The V and J ends lost 7 bases and 0 bases respectively, with 9 bases between them.

The gene calls are TRBV20-1 and TRBJ2-7; D not resolved. CDR3 length: 14 amino acids. The V end was cut by 3 bases, the J end by 2 bases, with 14 bases between. Germline V gene data show CDR1 as DFQATT and CDR2 as SNEGSKA (reference sequence). The CDR3 DNA reads as TGCAGTGCTAGTTCCTGTGGGCAGACCTACGAGCAGTACTTC. Amino acids: CSASSCGQTYEQYF.

This clonotype appeared a single time. A read error may produce the germline difference seen at one junction end. This chain uses TRBV7-9 with TRBJ2-6, with TRBD1 identical over 11 bases. Looked up from germline, CDR1 is SEHNR and CDR2 is FQNEAQ (reference sequence). The CDR3 sequence is 18 residues long. CDR3 in DNA: TGTGCCAGCAGCTCCGGGACAGGGGGTTTCTCTGGGGCCAACGTCCCGACTTTC. Translated: CASSSGTGGFSGANVPTF.

Here the CDR3 DNA reads TGTGCCAGCAGTCCAGAAGCGGTTTACCAAGAGACCCAGTACTTC. It encodes CASSPEAVYQETQYF. V is TRBV7-6 and J is TRBJ2-5, with D possibly matching TRBD2 (5 bases). The CDR3 has 15 amino acids. Germline CDR1 SGHVS, CDR2 FNYEAQ. Trimming stripped 6 bases from V and 0 bases from J, with 14 bases between.

This clonotype was counted a few times. The chain is built from TRBV12-3 or TRBV12-4 and TRBJ2-7; D is perhaps TRBD1 (6 bases). V was cut by 1 base and J by 4 bases, with 11 bases left in between. The CDR3 extends over 14 amino acids. CDR3 in amino acids: CASSLEWGQYEQYF. CDR3 in DNA: TGTGCCAGCAGTTTAGAATGGGGGCAGTACGAGCAGTACTTC.

The chain employs TRBV7-6 and TRBJ2-1; TRBD1 is a possible D gene (6 bases). CDR1 and CDR2 from the germline V gene are SGHVS and FNYEAQ. Trimming took off 1 base at V and 9 bases at J, with 10 bases between the two ends. CDR3 length: 13 residues. This CDR3 reads CASSLGGRVEQFF. For the CDR3, the DNA is TGTGCCAGCAGCTTAGGGGGGCGGGTTGAGCAGTTCTTC.

Only a few counts were recorded for this clonotype. The chain combines TRBV7-3 with TRBJ2-2; no reliable D call. The CDR3 covers 16 residues. V lost 2 bases to trimming and J lost 5 bases, with 15 bases between them. Germline V gene data show CDR1 as SGHTA and CDR2 as FQGTGA. Here the CDR3 DNA reads TGTGCCAGCAGCTTATTAACAACGATAGGGACCGGGGAGCTGTTTTTT. Protein sequence: CASSLLTTIGTGELFF.

This clonotype came up a few times. The V and J genes are TRBV25-1 and TRBJ1-1, with unresolved D. The ends were cut back, 6 bases at V and 10 bases at J, with 12 bases in the middle. The length of the CDR3 is 11 residues. Germline CDR1 and CDR2: MGHDK and SYGVNS. Written as DNA, the CDR3 is TGTGCCAGCAGGGACGAGTACTCAGCTTTCTTT. Translating it yields CASRDEYSAFF.

With regard to this clonotype: Being one base from a much bigger clone, this may be a read error. This chain connects TRBV5-1 to TRBJ1-2; 7 positions agree with TRBD1. This CDR3 is 15 amino acids long. Germline trimming cut 4 bases from V and 10 bases from J; bases unmatched to any gene: 16. Germline V gene sequence: CDR1 SGHRS, CDR2 YFSETQ. In DNA form, the CDR3 reads TGCGCCAGCAGCACCACCCCGGGGACAGCGGCTGACTACACCTTC. Translating it yields CASSTTPGTAADYTF.

The chain couples TRBV12-3 or TRBV12-4 to TRBJ1-4; 8 positions match TRBD1. This CDR3 has 13 residues. With 3 bases clipped from V and 10 bases from J, the junction kept 4 bases outside the gene matches. As DNA, the CDR3 is TGTGCCAGCAGTTTGCAGGGGGCTGGAAAACTGTTTTTT. Amino acids: CASSLQGAGKLFF.

J is TRBJ2-5 and V is TRBV20-1; 7 bases align to TRBD2. The V segment lost 5 bases and the J segment 9 bases; nucleotides outside the gene matches: 15. Germline V gene lookup returns CDR1 DFQATT and CDR2 SNEGSKA (reference sequence). The CDR3 runs 14 residues. The CDR3 sequence is CSAGISGLPLPQYF. The CDR3 region has the DNA TGCAGTGCTGGCATTTCGGGACTACCCCTTCCCCAGTACTTC.

J is TRBJ1-5 and V is TRBV12-3 or TRBV12-4, with a possible D match to TRBD1 (5 bases). The ends were cut back, 2 bases at V and 2 bases at J, with 19 bases in the middle. CDR3 length: 18 residues. Written as DNA, the CDR3 is TGTGCCAGCAGTTTATTTGTCCGGGGACGTGGGGGCAATCAGCCCCAGCATTTT. It is translated as CASSLFVRGRGGNQPQHF.

This clonotype was seen only a few times. CDR3 DNA sequence: TGCGCCAGCAGCCAAGCACAGGGAGGTAACTATGGCTACACCTTC. Its translation is CASSQAQGGNYGYTF. The chain uses TRBV4-1 and TRBJ1-2; D perhaps matches TRBD1 (6 bases). V was trimmed by 1 base and J by 1 base, leaving 10 bases between them. Per germline, CDR1 MGHRA and CDR2 YSYEKL. The CDR3 has 15 residues.

The table lists this clonotype with a few counts. The V call is TRBV20-1, the J call TRBJ2-5; tentatively, D is TRBD1 (5 bases). V lost 0 bases to trimming and J lost 11 bases, with 16 bases between them. The CDR3 is made up of 13 amino acids. The germline CDR1 and CDR2 sequences are DFQATT and SNEGSKA (reference sequence). The CDR3 spells CSARDSDRSEQYF. In nucleotides, the CDR3 is TGCAGTGCTAGAGATTCTGACAGATCGGAGCAGTACTTC.

The chain links TRBV5-1 to TRBJ2-1, with TRBD2 matching over 9 bases. The CDR3 runs 15 residues. Trimming removed 0 bases from V and 2 bases from J; junction bases left unmatched: 0. From germline, CDR1 is SGHRS and CDR2 YFSETQ. The CDR3 spells CASSLGLAAYNEQFF. The DNA for the CDR3 is TGCGCCAGCAGCTTGGGACTAGCGGCCTACAATGAGCAGTTCTTC.

Ten or more counts support this clonotype. CDR3 coding DNA: TGCAGTGCCAAGACGGGTGAAAAACTGTTTTTT. Amino acids: CSAKTGEKLFF. V usage is TRBV20-1 and J usage is TRBJ1-4; D not certain. V lost 6 bases and J lost 7, with 9 bases in between. The germline V gene has CDR1 DFQATT and CDR2 SNEGSKA (reference sequence). This CDR3 is 11 amino acids long.

This clonotype was seen a handful of times. The rearrangement uses TRBV12-3 or TRBV12-4 and TRBJ1-1; the D is unclear. This CDR3 contains 14 residues. V lost 8 bases and J 0 bases, leaving 13 bases between the germline ends. The CDR3: CASRLGSLNTEAFF. The DNA for the CDR3 is TGTGCCAGCCGCTTGGGCAGTTTGAACACTGAAGCTTTCTTT.